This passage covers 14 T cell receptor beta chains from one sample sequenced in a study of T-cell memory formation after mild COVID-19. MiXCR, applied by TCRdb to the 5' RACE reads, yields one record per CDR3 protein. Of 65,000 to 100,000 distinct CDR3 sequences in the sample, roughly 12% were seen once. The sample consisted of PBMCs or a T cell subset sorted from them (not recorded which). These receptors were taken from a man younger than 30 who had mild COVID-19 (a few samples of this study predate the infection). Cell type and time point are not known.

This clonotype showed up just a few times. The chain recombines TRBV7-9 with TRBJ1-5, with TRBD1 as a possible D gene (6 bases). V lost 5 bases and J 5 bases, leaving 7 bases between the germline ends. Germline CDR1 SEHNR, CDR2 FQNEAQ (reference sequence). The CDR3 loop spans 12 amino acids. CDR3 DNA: TGTGCCAGCAGCCCAGGGGATCAGCCCCAGCATTTT. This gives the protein CASSPGDQPQHF.

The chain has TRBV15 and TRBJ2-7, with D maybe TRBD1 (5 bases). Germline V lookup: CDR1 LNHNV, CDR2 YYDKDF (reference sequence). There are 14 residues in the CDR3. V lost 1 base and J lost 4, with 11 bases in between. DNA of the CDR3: TGTGCCACCAGCAGAGTGGGCAGGGCATACGAGCAGTACTTC. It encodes CATSRVGRAYEQYF.

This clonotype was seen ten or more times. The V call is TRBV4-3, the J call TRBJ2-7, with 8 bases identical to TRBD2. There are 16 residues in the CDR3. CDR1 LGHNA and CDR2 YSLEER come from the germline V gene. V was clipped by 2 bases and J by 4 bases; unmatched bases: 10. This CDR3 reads CASSQIAGGRAYEQYF. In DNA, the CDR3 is TGCGCCAGCAGCCAAATCGCGGGGGGCCGTGCTTACGAGCAGTACTTC.

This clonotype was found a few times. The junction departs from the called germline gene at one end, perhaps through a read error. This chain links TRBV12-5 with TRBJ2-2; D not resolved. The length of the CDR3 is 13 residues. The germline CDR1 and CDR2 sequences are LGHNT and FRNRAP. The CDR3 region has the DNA TGTGCTAGTGTTTTGAGGCTCTCCGGGGAGCTGTTTTTT. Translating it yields CASVLRLSGELFF. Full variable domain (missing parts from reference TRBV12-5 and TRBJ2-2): DARVTQTPRHKVTEMGQEVTMRCQPILGHNTVFWYRQTMMQGLELLAYFRNRAPLDDSGMPKDRFSAEMPDATLATLKIQPSEPRDSAVYFCASVLRLSGELFFGEGSRLTVL.

The CDR3 DNA is TGCGCCAGCAGCCGCCCGGGGACATCGCTGGGCTACACCTTC. Translated, it gives CASSRPGTSLGYTF. The chain joins TRBV4-3 to TRBJ1-2; perhaps TRBD1 as D (6 bases). The length of the CDR3 is 14 residues. V lost 4 bases and J 8 bases, leaving 17 bases between the germline ends. Per the germline V gene, CDR1 is LGHNA and CDR2 is YSLEER.

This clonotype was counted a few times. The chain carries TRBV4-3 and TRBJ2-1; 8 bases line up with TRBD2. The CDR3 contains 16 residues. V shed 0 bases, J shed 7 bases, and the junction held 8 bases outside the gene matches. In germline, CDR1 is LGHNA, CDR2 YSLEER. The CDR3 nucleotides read TGCGCCAGCAGCCAAGATGGGGTAGCGGGGCGAAATGAGCAGTTCTTC. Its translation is CASSQDGVAGRNEQFF.

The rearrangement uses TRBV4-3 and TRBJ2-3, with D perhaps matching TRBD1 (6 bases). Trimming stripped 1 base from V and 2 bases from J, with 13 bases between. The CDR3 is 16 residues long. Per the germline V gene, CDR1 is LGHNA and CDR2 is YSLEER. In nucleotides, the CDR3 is TGCGCCAGCAGCCAAGCGACAGGATATGACACAGATACGCAGTATTTT. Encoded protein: CASSQATGYDTDTQYF.

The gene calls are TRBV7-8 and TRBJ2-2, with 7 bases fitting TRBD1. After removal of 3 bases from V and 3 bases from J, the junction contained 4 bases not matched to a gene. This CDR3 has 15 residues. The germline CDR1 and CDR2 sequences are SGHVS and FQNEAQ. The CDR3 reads CASSFDRVYTGELFF. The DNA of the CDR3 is TGTGCCAGCAGCTTTGACAGGGTCTACACCGGGGAGCTGTTTTTT.

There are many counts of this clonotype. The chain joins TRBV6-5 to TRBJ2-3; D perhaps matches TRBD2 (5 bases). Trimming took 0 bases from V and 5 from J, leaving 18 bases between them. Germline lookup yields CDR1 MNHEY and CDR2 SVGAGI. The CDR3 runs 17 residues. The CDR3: CASSYSTRTGGLDTQYF. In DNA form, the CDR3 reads TGTGCCAGCAGTTACTCGACCCGGACTGGAGGTCTAGATACGCAGTATTTT.

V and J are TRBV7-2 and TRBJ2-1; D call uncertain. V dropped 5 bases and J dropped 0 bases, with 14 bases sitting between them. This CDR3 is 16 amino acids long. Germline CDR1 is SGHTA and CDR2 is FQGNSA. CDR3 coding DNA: TGTGCCAGCAGCACGGACCGGACGGCCTCCTACAATGAGCAGTTCTTC. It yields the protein CASSTDRTASYNEQFF.

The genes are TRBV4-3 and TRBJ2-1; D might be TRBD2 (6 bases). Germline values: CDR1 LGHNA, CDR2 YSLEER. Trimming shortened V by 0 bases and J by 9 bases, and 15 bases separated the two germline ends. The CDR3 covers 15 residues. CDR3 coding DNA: TGCGCCAGCAGCCAAGATATCCCGGGGGTGGGTGAGCAGTTCTTC. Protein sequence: CASSQDIPGVGEQFF.

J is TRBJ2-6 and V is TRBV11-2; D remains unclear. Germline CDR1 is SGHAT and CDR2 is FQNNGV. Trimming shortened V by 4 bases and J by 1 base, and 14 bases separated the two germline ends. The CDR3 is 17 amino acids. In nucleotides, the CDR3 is TGTGCCAGCAGCTCCCCACTCGACATGTCTGGGGCCAACGTCCTGACTTTC. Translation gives CASSSPLDMSGANVLTF.

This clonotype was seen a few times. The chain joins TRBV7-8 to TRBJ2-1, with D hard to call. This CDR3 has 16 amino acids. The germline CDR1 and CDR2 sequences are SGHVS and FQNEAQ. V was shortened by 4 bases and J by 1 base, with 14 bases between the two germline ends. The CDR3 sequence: CASSSNSVGSYNEQFF. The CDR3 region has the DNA TGTGCCAGCAGCTCAAACAGCGTGGGATCCTACAATGAGCAGTTCTTC.

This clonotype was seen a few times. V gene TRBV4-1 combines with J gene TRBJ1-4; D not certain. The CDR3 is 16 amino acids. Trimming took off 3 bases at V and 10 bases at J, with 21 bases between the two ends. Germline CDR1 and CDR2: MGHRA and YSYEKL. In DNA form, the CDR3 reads TGCGCCAGCAGCCAGCAGAGAGACGGATCTGACTCAAAACTGTTTTTT. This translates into CASSQQRDGSDSKLFF.